Included here is one TCR beta chain sequence, with context. This record belongs to a study of OX40 agonist ivuxolimab in advanced cancers. Generated by immunoSEQ multiplex PCR, the TCRdb table keeps only in-frame clones and is missing some. The sample carries roughly 70,000 clones, 90% to 95% recorded once. The sequencing used CD4+ or CD8+ T cells sorted from blood, collected in a trial of the OX40 agonist ivuxolimab. The source is an adult with an advanced solid tumor such as melanoma, head and neck, liver or kidney cancer.

CDR3: CASSLSSNNEQFF. As DNA, the CDR3 is TGTGCCAGCAGCCTCAGTTCTAACAATGAGCAGTTCTTC. V usage is TRBV11-2 and J usage is TRBJ2-1; the D is unclear. Per germline, CDR1 SGHAT and CDR2 FQNNGV. The CDR3 is 13 amino acids. V was pared by 5 bases and J by 5 bases, with 10 bases between.